This T cell receptor beta chain was captured in a study of T cell changes during pregnancy in multiple sclerosis. Germline V CDR1 and CDR2: LNHDA, SQIVND (reference sequence). Trimming removed 8 bases from V and 1 base from J; junction bases left unmatched: 7. The CDR3 has 14 amino acids. The table came from immunoSEQ multiplex PCR; TCRdb's copy has only in-frame clones and leaves some out. The repertoire consists of tens of thousands of clones, with 75% to 95% occurring once and the leading ten covering 0.85%. This clone has just one count. Material: peripheral blood, obtained before pregnancy. This rearrangement joins TRBV19 to TRBJ1-2; 7 bases are shared with TRBD1. This TCR came from a female donor with multiple sclerosis, enrolled in a pregnancy study. CDR3 region: CASRRQGDNYGYTF. CDR3 bases: TGTGCCAGTCGGCGACAGGGAGATAACTATGGCTACACCTTC.